The sequence of this T cell receptor (beta chain) was determined in a study of somatic mutations in T cells in chronic GVHD (dated by TCRdb to 2018 to 2020). From a lookup of the germline V gene, CDR1 and CDR2 are SGHDT and YYEEEE. The cysteine opens and the phenylalanine closes a CDR3 of 15 amino acids. CDR3 DNA only is kept here, 45 bases in frame from base 1. V lost 0 bases and J lost 5 bases; the stretch between them is 14 bases long. This clone has a handful of counts. No cognate antigen has been identified for it. Per-base quality was not reported, and no clone a single base away is much larger than it. Genomic DNA was isolated and then used for the TCRbeta deep sequencing. TCRbeta CDR3 sequencing and initial data processing were performed with the immunoSEQ assay as a commercial service. In the authors' own workflow: Reads were demultiplexed, adapter and primer sequences were removed, similar clones were merged by frequency-ratio clustering, and V, D, J genes were annotated with IMGT. Sourced from immuneACCESS, this table was stored by TCRdb with only in-frame sequences that have V and J called. A share of the clones is absent; for the studies checked, an unresolved V gene accounts for under half, and the remainder has no known explanation. V, J and clone size derive from that table, while D and trimming were established from the DNA sequence. The sample table contains around 13,000 clones; only one count was recorded for approximately 78% of them. Of the sample, about 34% falls within the top ten clones.

For sorting, staining was done with anti-CD3, anti-CD4, anti-CD8 and a Vbeta20 antibody from the IOTest Beta Mark kit on a FACSAria III, reaching purity above 99%. Peripheral blood was collected in sodium heparin tubes and mononuclear cells were isolated by Ficoll-Paque PLUS density gradient centrifugation. CD4+ Vbeta20+, CD4+ Vbeta20-, and CD8+ T cell fractions were FACS-sorted before TCRbeta deep sequencing. The V and J genes are TRBV5-6 and TRBJ2-5; a weak D assignment points to TRBD1 (6 bases agree). The sequence was collected from a male patient aged 45-60 years with chronic graft-versus-host disease. A transplant means some T cells may be of graft donor rather than patient origin. The material sequenced was Vbeta20-negative CD4+ T cells from blood. What this sample's cell subset or site label stands for: CD4+ T cells sorted as TCR Vbeta20 negative by flow cytometry. CDR3 loop: CASSLEVGAQETQYF. In nucleotide form, the sequence is TGTGCCAGCAGCTTGGAAGTGGGGGCGCAGGAGACCCAGTACTTC.